This record looks at one T cell receptor beta chain sequence and its context. It lacks a known antigen. No much larger clone is present one base from it, and per-base qualities are unavailable. V drops 0 bases and J drops 5 bases, leaving 14 bases in between. The CDR3 measures 15 amino acids from cysteine to phenylalanine. The entry retains the CDR3 DNA only, 45 bases that are in frame from base 1. From the germline V gene, CDR1 is SGDLS and CDR2 is YYNGEE. TCRbeta CDR3 regions were amplified from genomic DNA using the immunoSEQ Assay, a bias-controlled multiplex PCR. The published analysis was carried out like this. The number of nucleated cells in each sample was estimated from the amplification of reference gene primers within the assay. To quantify the absolute abundance of each unique TCRbeta CDR3 rearrangement, sequence reads were collapsed and filtered. For each sample, productive Simpson clonality was calculated by taking the square root of Simpson's diversity index across productive rearrangements. In TCRdb, the immuneACCESS table is reduced to in-frame sequences with V and J assigned. These tables do not hold every clone; where another copy was compared, an unresolved V gene accounts for under half, and the others remain unexplained. Clonal size and the V and J genes are those of that table, whereas D and trimming came from the DNA. The sample records 110,000 to 150,000 clones, around three quarters of which are singletons. Approximately 3.6% of the sample goes to the ten largest clones.

This entry is derived from a study of blood T cell repertoires in COVID-19 (dated by TCRdb to the early 2020s). As for the study more broadly: Collaborator samples came from the United States, Italy and Spain and covered acute and convalescent phases of COVID-19. HLA class I and class II types, where available, came from metadata supplied by the sample provider rather than from assay-based typing. A freely available public database, intended as a resource for researchers studying the immune response to SARS-CoV-2, is where the repertoires were released. A de-identified subject ID, COVID-19 status, age in years and sex were almost always included in the sample metadata. The material from the prospective study consisted of cDNA or gDNA derived from T cells, B-cell-depleted T cells, or PBMCs. The samples were drawn from the first 160 participants of the ongoing ImmuneRACE study and from over 950 subjects provided by 6 global collaborators. The dataset comprised deeply sampled blood TCRbeta repertoires from subjects exposed to, actively infected with, or recovered from COVID-19. On the study overall, not on this receptor specifically: The amount of clinical and demographic metadata varied by source and participant and was provided uncurated.

Each collaborating institution followed its own protocols to collect whole blood in K2EDTA tubes. Collaborator samples were shipped for TCRbeta analysis as frozen whole blood, isolated PBMCs, or DNA extracted from either sample type. The receptor was derived from a man aged 60 to 75 with acute or convalescent COVID-19. Recombination linked TRBV9 to TRBJ2-5; possibly the D gene is TRBD1, per 5 matching bases. What was sequenced was peripheral blood. This receptor carries the CDR3 CASSVAPAGRETQYF. The base sequence is TGTGCCAGCAGCGTAGCTCCGGCAGGGCGGGAGACCCAGTACTTC.